These T cell receptor beta chains were read from a single sample in a study of PD-1 blockade in classical Hodgkin lymphoma. Data came from immunoSEQ multiplex PCR; TCRdb stores just in-frame clones and leaves some out. The sample records over 10,000 clones, about 87% being singletons. The source was peripheral blood mononuclear cells (PBMCs), collected at baseline. All receptors derive from a human donor with classical Hodgkin lymphoma. Each CDR3 is given without its conserved first and last residue.

>TRBV10-3|TRBJ2-3|14
AISDPTSGNSDTQY
>TRBV5-4|TRBJ2-7|12
ASSQGQASYEQY
>TRBV7-8|TRBJ2-2|14
ASSPRLAGTAGELF
>TRBV28|TRBJ1-4|11
ASSSAGVEKLF
>TRBV7-9|TRBJ2-1|12
ASSFAGGPDEQF
>TRBV18|TRBJ2-5|9
ASSPGETQY
>TRBV30|TRBJ2-7|10
AWSEASPFQY
>TRBV2|TRBJ2-7|12
ASSVIDSSYEQY
>TRBV9|TRBJ2-7|12
ASSPLGTSYEQY
>TRBV9|TRBJ1-3|14
ASSVGAGGSGNTIY
>TRBV7-3|TRBJ2-1|13
ASSKQGAYLNEQF